The present T cell receptor beta chain was sequenced within a study of blood T cell repertoires in COVID-19. Study at large: Researchers got acute and convalescent COVID-19 samples from the United States, Italy and Spain. T cells, B-cell-depleted T cells, or PBMCs supplied cDNA or gDNA.

Under the authors' procedure: Scientists estimated how many nucleated cells there were by amplifying reference gene primers. Method: immunoSEQ multiplex PCR; TCRdb's copy keeps in-frame clones and lacks some. V, J and clone size derive from that table, while D and trimming were established from the DNA sequence. The table includes some 300,000 clones, roughly 87% detected once. Germline trimming cut 4 bases from V and 9 bases from J; bases unmatched to any gene: 5. Germline V gene lookup returns CDR1 SGHVS and CDR2 FQNEAQ. The CDR3 is made up of 13 amino acids. The source material was peripheral blood. The receptor was isolated from a man younger than 35 with active or convalescent COVID-19. The J gene is TRBJ2-1, the V gene TRBV7-8; TRBD2 aligns across 8 bases. The CDR3 protein is CASSYLAGTEQFF. CDR3 sequence (DNA): TGTGCCAGCAGCTACTTAGCGGGAACTGAGCAGTTCTTC.